This is a list of T cell receptor beta chains from one sample in a study of T cells in Graves' hyperthyroidism and ophthalmopathy. From the multiplex PCR reads, TCRdb called clonotypes with MiXCR, one entry per CDR3 protein. The data show 400,000 or so distinct CDR3 sequences, over 13% seen once. Material for sequencing was blood. The receptors were sampled from a man over 45 with Graves' ophthalmopathy. The CDR3 runs from the conserved cysteine through the conserved F or W. The D gene is left open where the match is weak. A row's size may be missing; if present it is once, few, many or a size class.

j_call: TRBJ1-6; v_call: TRBV12-3/TRBV12-4; clone_size: many; d_call: TRBD1; cdr3_nt: TGTGCCAGCAGTTTGACCCGGGACAGCAATTCACCCCTCCACTTT; cdr3_aa: CASSLTRDSNSPLHF
j_call: TRBJ2-5; v_call: TRBV5-1; clone_size: NA; d_call: NA; cdr3_nt: TGCGCCAGCAGCTTGGGGGGCAGCAATAGGGGAGAGACCCAGTACTTC; cdr3_aa: CASSLGGSNRGETQYF
j_call: TRBJ2-7; v_call: TRBV5-8; clone_size: many; d_call: NA; cdr3_nt: TGTGCCAGCAGCTTCGACAGGTACGAGCAGTACTTC; cdr3_aa: CASSFDRYEQYF
j_call: TRBJ2-7; v_call: TRBV7-9; clone_size: many; d_call: NA; cdr3_nt: TGTGCCAGCAGCCTAAGCTCCGGGCCGGCGGGGTCCTACGAGCAGTACTTC; cdr3_aa: CASSLSSGPAGSYEQYF
j_call: TRBJ2-7; v_call: TRBV15; clone_size: many; d_call: NA; cdr3_nt: TGTGCCACCAGCAGAGATCGGCTAGCCAACGAGCAGTACTTC; cdr3_aa: CATSRDRLANEQYF
j_call: TRBJ2-1; v_call: TRBV9; clone_size: few; d_call: TRBD2; cdr3_nt: TGTGCCAGCAGCGCCCCTTTTAAGCGGGAGACAATAGGTGAGCAGTTCTTC; cdr3_aa: CASSAPFKRETIGEQFF
j_call: TRBJ2-2; v_call: TRBV7-8; clone_size: few; d_call: NA; cdr3_nt: TGTGCCAGCAGCTTTATGGCAGCGAACACCGGGGAGCTGTTTTTT; cdr3_aa: CASSFMAANTGELFF
j_call: TRBJ2-7; v_call: TRBV29-1; clone_size: few; d_call: NA; cdr3_nt: TGCAGCGTTACGACAGCTGACGTTTACGAGCAGTACTTC; cdr3_aa: CSVTTADVYEQYF
j_call: TRBJ1-2; v_call: TRBV7-9; clone_size: NA; d_call: NA; cdr3_nt: TGTGCCAGCAGCTTAGTAATGGAGGTTTATGGCTACACCTTC; cdr3_aa: CASSLVMEVYGYTF
j_call: TRBJ2-7; v_call: TRBV7-2; clone_size: many; d_call: NA; cdr3_nt: TGTGCCAGCAGCTTAATTGGCGGGTCGAGCTCCTACGAGCAGTACTTC; cdr3_aa: CASSLIGGSSSYEQYF
j_call: TRBJ2-5; v_call: TRBV19; clone_size: few; d_call: NA; cdr3_nt: TGTGCCAGCCGGACTGGAAGGGAAGGAGAGACCCAGTACTTC; cdr3_aa: CASRTGREGETQYF
j_call: TRBJ1-1; v_call: TRBV5-1; clone_size: many; d_call: TRBD1; cdr3_nt: TGCGCCAGCAGCTTGGAACAGGGGGTGAACACTGAAGCTTTCTTT; cdr3_aa: CASSLEQGVNTEAFF
j_call: TRBJ2-7; v_call: TRBV20-1; clone_size: many; d_call: NA; cdr3_nt: TGCAGTGCTGCCCCCCGGACGGATTCCTACGAGCAGTACTTC; cdr3_aa: CSAAPRTDSYEQYF
j_call: TRBJ2-5; v_call: TRBV20-1; clone_size: many; d_call: NA; cdr3_nt: TGCAGTGTAAGGGGCATCCAAGAGACCCAGTACTTC; cdr3_aa: CSVRGIQETQYF
j_call: TRBJ2-3; v_call: TRBV9; clone_size: many; d_call: TRBD2; cdr3_nt: TGTGCCAGCAGCGTACGTAGCGGGAGGGCCTCAGATACGCAGTATTTT; cdr3_aa: CASSVRSGRASDTQYF
j_call: TRBJ2-7; v_call: TRBV24-1; clone_size: NA; d_call: TRBD1; cdr3_nt: TGTGCCACCAGTGCTAGACAGGGATCGGCCTACGAGCAGTACTTC; cdr3_aa: CATSARQGSAYEQYF
j_call: TRBJ2-3; v_call: TRBV28; clone_size: many; d_call: TRBD2; cdr3_nt: TGTGCCAGCAGTATCGAGCGGGGAATCAGCACAGATACGCAGTATTTT; cdr3_aa: CASSIERGISTDTQYF
j_call: TRBJ2-5; v_call: TRBV9; clone_size: NA; d_call: TRBD1; cdr3_nt: TGTGCCAGCAGCCTTTGGACAGGACCAGAGACCCAGTACTTC; cdr3_aa: CASSLWTGPETQYF
j_call: TRBJ2-7; v_call: TRBV3-1; clone_size: many; d_call: NA; cdr3_nt: TGTGCCAGCAGTCGGGGACACTACGAGCAGTACTTC; cdr3_aa: CASSRGHYEQYF
j_call: TRBJ2-7; v_call: TRBV5-1; clone_size: many; d_call: TRBD2; cdr3_nt: TGCGCCAGCAGCCTACGGACTAGCGGAGAGACCTACGAGCAGTACTTC; cdr3_aa: CASSLRTSGETYEQYF
j_call: TRBJ2-7; v_call: TRBV28; clone_size: many; d_call: TRBD2; cdr3_nt: TGTGCCAGCAGTTTCTCGGGAGGGGGGGTCTACGAGCAGTACTTC; cdr3_aa: CASSFSGGGVYEQYF
j_call: TRBJ2-5; v_call: TRBV12-3/TRBV12-4; clone_size: many; d_call: NA; cdr3_nt: TGTGCCAGCAGGAAAGGGACTGAAGAGACCCAGTACTTC; cdr3_aa: CASRKGTEETQYF
j_call: TRBJ2-1; v_call: TRBV3-1; clone_size: NA; d_call: TRBD2; cdr3_nt: TGTGCCAGCAGCACTAGCCCCGGACTAGCGGATGAGCAGTTCTTC; cdr3_aa: CASSTSPGLADEQFF
j_call: TRBJ1-3; v_call: TRBV9; clone_size: many; d_call: NA; cdr3_nt: TGTGCCAGCAGCGTAGGGGCAGGCCTCTCTGGAAACACCATATATTTT; cdr3_aa: CASSVGAGLSGNTIYF
j_call: TRBJ2-1; v_call: TRBV12-3/TRBV12-4; clone_size: many; d_call: NA; cdr3_nt: TGTGCCAGCAGTTTATATACAGGGTCCAACAATGAGCAGTTCTTC; cdr3_aa: CASSLYTGSNNEQFF
j_call: TRBJ2-1; v_call: TRBV20-1; clone_size: few; d_call: NA; cdr3_nt: TGCAGTGCTCAGGGGTCTAGCTCCTACAATGAGCAGTTCTTC; cdr3_aa: CSAQGSSSYNEQFF
j_call: TRBJ2-1; v_call: TRBV11-3; clone_size: many; d_call: TRBD2; cdr3_nt: TGTGCCAGCAGCTTAGAACTAGCGGGAGGGCCCCCCTACAATGAGCAGTTCTTC; cdr3_aa: CASSLELAGGPPYNEQFF
j_call: TRBJ2-7; v_call: TRBV30; clone_size: many; d_call: NA; cdr3_nt: TGTGCCTGCCCGGCCAGGTCCCCCTACGAGCAGTACTTC; cdr3_aa: CACPARSPYEQYF
j_call: TRBJ1-4; v_call: TRBV15; clone_size: NA; d_call: NA; cdr3_nt: TGTGCCACCAGCAGAGGGGCCCCGGGCTCCAATGAAAAACTGTTTTTT; cdr3_aa: CATSRGAPGSNEKLFF
j_call: TRBJ2-1; v_call: TRBV7-9; clone_size: many; d_call: TRBD2; cdr3_nt: TGTGCCAGCAGTTTACTAGCGCTCTCCTACAATGAGCAGTTCTTC; cdr3_aa: CASSLLALSYNEQFF
j_call: TRBJ1-1; v_call: TRBV30; clone_size: NA; d_call: TRBD1; cdr3_nt: TGTGCCTGGGGGGACAGGTCTGAAGCTTTCTTT; cdr3_aa: CAWGDRSEAFF
j_call: TRBJ2-5; v_call: TRBV18; clone_size: many; d_call: NA; cdr3_nt: TGTGCCAGCTCACCAACACAGTGGGGTCAAGAGACCCAGTACTTC; cdr3_aa: CASSPTQWGQETQYF
j_call: TRBJ1-5; v_call: TRBV30; clone_size: NA; d_call: NA; cdr3_nt: TGTGCCTGGAGTAAGGGGGGTTATCAGCCCCAGCATTTT; cdr3_aa: CAWSKGGYQPQHF
j_call: TRBJ2-5; v_call: TRBV3-1; clone_size: many; d_call: NA; cdr3_nt: TGTGCCAGCAGCCAATACTGGGGCGAACGCATCCAAGAGACCCAGTACTTC; cdr3_aa: CASSQYWGERIQETQYF
j_call: TRBJ1-3; v_call: TRBV6-1; clone_size: few; d_call: NA; cdr3_nt: TGTGCCAGCAGTCGGGACGGCTCTGGAAACACCATATATTTT; cdr3_aa: CASSRDGSGNTIYF
j_call: TRBJ2-3; v_call: TRBV3-1; clone_size: many; d_call: TRBD2; cdr3_nt: TGTGCCAGCAGCCCAGGGAGGACTAGCGTGGCAGATACGCAGTATTTT; cdr3_aa: CASSPGRTSVADTQYF
j_call: TRBJ1-1; v_call: TRBV29-1; clone_size: few; d_call: TRBD1; cdr3_nt: TGCAGCGTAGGGACAGCTAACACTGAAGCTTTCTTT; cdr3_aa: CSVGTANTEAFF
j_call: TRBJ1-5; v_call: TRBV29-1; clone_size: few; d_call: TRBD1; cdr3_nt: TGCAGCGTCGGCACAGGGGGGATGCAGCCCCAGCATTTT; cdr3_aa: CSVGTGGMQPQHF
j_call: TRBJ2-3; v_call: TRBV19; clone_size: NA; d_call: NA; cdr3_nt: TGTGCCAGTAGTATTGGAGTGCGCACAGATACGCAGTATTTT; cdr3_aa: CASSIGVRTDTQYF
j_call: TRBJ2-2; v_call: TRBV10-1; clone_size: few; d_call: NA; cdr3_nt: TGCGCCAGCAGTGAGTCGGTGTCTAACACCGGGGAGCTGTTTTTT; cdr3_aa: CASSESVSNTGELFF
j_call: TRBJ2-3; v_call: TRBV5-1; clone_size: many; d_call: TRBD2; cdr3_nt: TGCGCCACCTATAGCGGGAGCTCAGGAGATACGCAGTATTTT; cdr3_aa: CATYSGSSGDTQYF
j_call: TRBJ1-1; v_call: TRBV5-8; clone_size: many; d_call: NA; cdr3_nt: TGTGCCAGCAGCTTGAAGGGCCAGGCGAACACTGAAGCTTTCTTT; cdr3_aa: CASSLKGQANTEAFF
j_call: TRBJ2-7; v_call: TRBV5-6; clone_size: few; d_call: TRBD1; cdr3_nt: TGTGCCAGCACCACCGAGGGACAGGGGACTGGTGAGCAGTACTTC; cdr3_aa: CASTTEGQGTGEQYF
j_call: TRBJ2-1; v_call: TRBV29-1; clone_size: many; d_call: TRBD2; cdr3_nt: TGCAGCGTCGGACTAGCGGGAGTGGGAGAGCAGTTCTTC; cdr3_aa: CSVGLAGVGEQFF
j_call: TRBJ2-7; v_call: TRBV6-1; clone_size: few; d_call: NA; cdr3_nt: TGTGCCAGCAGTCCCTTGGGGGGCCTGGACGAGCAGTACTTC; cdr3_aa: CASSPLGGLDEQYF
j_call: TRBJ2-1; v_call: TRBV7-8; clone_size: NA; d_call: TRBD2; cdr3_nt: TGTGCCAGCAGCTTAGCAGCGGGAGTTAATGAGCAGTTCTTC; cdr3_aa: CASSLAAGVNEQFF
j_call: TRBJ2-7; v_call: TRBV29-1; clone_size: NA; d_call: TRBD2; cdr3_nt: TGCAGCGTTGAGCTAGCGGGACGGTACGAGCAGTACTTC; cdr3_aa: CSVELAGRYEQYF
j_call: TRBJ1-1; v_call: TRBV12-3/TRBV12-4; clone_size: many; d_call: TRBD1; cdr3_nt: TGTGCCAGCAGTAAAGGACAGGGCGGTGAAGCTTTCTTT; cdr3_aa: CASSKGQGGEAFF
j_call: TRBJ1-6; v_call: TRBV5-6; clone_size: many; d_call: NA; cdr3_nt: TGTGCCAGCAGCTTCAGGGTTTCACCCCTCCACTTT; cdr3_aa: CASSFRVSPLHF
j_call: TRBJ2-7; v_call: TRBV28; clone_size: few; d_call: NA; cdr3_nt: TGTGCCAGCAGTTTTGCTGGGACAGGGACTAGGGAGCAGTACTTC; cdr3_aa: CASSFAGTGTREQYF